This T cell receptor beta chain is drawn from a study of vaccination and CD4 T cells after COVID-19 (dated by TCRdb to about 2022). About the study as a whole: Convalescent patients had a positive SARS-CoV-2 result on nasal swab PCR, and of these patients, fewer than ten had mild disease and one had severe disease. Six males and four females were included in the convalescent cohort, with two Hispanic individuals, seven Caucasians, two Asians and one multiracial person represented. Two doses of either the Pfizer-BioNTech BNT162b2 vaccine (n=8) or the Moderna mRNA-1273 vaccine (n=2) were administered to participants. Post-COVID blood samples from convalescent patients were collected a median of approximately 93 days after diagnosis, with a range of 35 to 161 days. Post-vaccine blood samples were obtained a median of about 70 days after the second vaccine dose, with a range of about 14 to 250 days. The cultures were stimulated with overlapping spike peptide pools from SARS-CoV-2 and from the common cold coronaviruses HCoV-NL63, HCoV-OC43 and HCoV-229E. Control cultures received a CEFX viral epitope pool as the positive control, an HIV-1 Nef peptide pool as the negative control, or no peptide. The spike-specific CD4+ TCR repertoire was compared before and after mRNA vaccination in under 11 COVID-19 convalescent patients and a few infection-naive healthy vaccine recipients.

As encoded in the germline V gene (reference sequence), CDR1 is MNHEY while CDR2 is SMNVEV. V and J are truncated by 0 bases and 11 bases respectively, leaving an intervening sequence of 14 bases. The CDR3, from cysteine to phenylalanine, totals 15 residues. Solely the CDR3 DNA is kept, with 45 bases framed from the first base. Library prep was done by PCR. DNA from cultured CD4+ T cells was subjected to TCR sequencing with the Oncomine TCR Beta short-read assay at the Johns Hopkins FTIC core. The QIAamp micro DNA kit was used to extract genomic DNA from the cultured CD4+ T cells. Oncomine TCR Beta libraries from cultured CD4+ T cells were pooled using unique dual indexes and sequenced on an Illumina iSeq 100. The paper's data handling went like this. Non-productive sequences were removed, and CDR3s not starting with C, not ending with F or W, or shorter than 7 amino acids were discarded. Antigen-specific clonotypes were identified with the MANAFEST web application by comparing peptide-stimulated wells with reference and other culture wells. An FDR below 0.05, an odds ratio above 5, and a productive frequency above 0.1% in at least two of three replicate wells were required for clones to be considered positive. A clonotype counted as cross-reactive if it showed significant expansion both in the SARS-CoV-2 spike wells and in at least one common cold coronavirus spike condition. Levenshtein distances (stringdist) and unrooted phylogenetic trees (ape) in R version 3.6.1 were used to assess CDR3 homology. The raw public reads went through TCRdb reprocessing: fastp at Q25, MiXCR clone calling, in-frame beta chains kept. Each entry merges the rows of one CDR3 protein and shows their most common DNA and genes. These V and J calls are TCRdb output, not the study's own analysis. Across this sample there are 20,000 to 30,000 distinct CDR3 sequences, with about 46% seen only once. The top ten clonotypes cover roughly 7% of the sample.

Sample treatment or condition, as interpreted from the label and publication: roughly 11-day PBMC culture with coronavirus spike peptide pools or control peptides (ViraFEST assay). The study used the ViraFEST assay, which expanded antigen-specific T cells with peptide pools and then identified expanded clonotypes by TCR sequencing. The positive SARS-CoV-2 PCR tests of the convalescent patients were dated from March to December 2020, before the Alpha, Beta and Delta variants emerged in the United States. Each well held some 2 million PBMCs cultured with roughly 10 ug/ml peptide pools in IMDM containing around 4.5% human AB serum and around 10 IU/ml IL-2. Half of the culture medium was replaced with fresh IL-2-containing medium on days 3 and 7. After about 11 days of culture, CD4+ T cells were isolated by negative selection using the EasySep CD4+ T cell isolation kit. PBMCs were separated from whole blood using Ficoll-Paque Plus gradient centrifugation and then either used fresh or cryopreserved at -140C. Triplicate wells were generally used for each culture condition.

As concerns this clonotype: This receptor's antigen is unknown. No base-level quality is on record; no much larger clone is a single base apart.

General findings and caveats noted by the study authors: The number of convalescent patients in the study was relatively small, and the study did not examine early timepoints following natural infection. Although the median number of SARS-CoV-2-reactive clonotypes went up from 20 to 25 after infection to some 40 after vaccination, the increase was not significant. Of the vaccine-specific clones in convalescent patients, 304 of 307, or nearly all, reacted only to SARS-CoV-2 spike and did not cross-react with common cold coronaviruses. In convalescent patients, a median around 90% of post-vaccine SARS-CoV-2-reactive clones were detected only after vaccination, suggesting vaccine-specific priming.

The sequenced material came from CD4+ T cells from blood, cultured in vitro. The source is a human donor who had recovered from COVID-19. Recombination connected TRBV27 to TRBJ1-6, with an unclear D gene assignment. CDR3 protein: CASSLSFGIGPPLHF. Here is the DNA: TGTGCCAGCAGTTTATCATTTGGGATAGGTCCACCCCTCCACTTT.